This T cell receptor beta chain originates from a study of post-analysis software for immune sequencing data. The overall study: Relapsing-remitting, secondary progressive and progressive-relapsing forms made up the multiple sclerosis disease courses.

Germline-derived CDR1 and CDR2 are MDHEN and SYDVKM. The CDR3 loop spans 12 amino acids. V lost 6 bases and J lost 5, with 10 bases in between. Researchers reported that TCR beta cDNA libraries carried unique molecular identifiers. Each sample of roughly 0.9 to 11 million input T cells yielded 500,000 or so cDNA molecules, so each molecule approximated one T cell. TCRdb re-called the PCR reads through MiXCR, storing one row per CDR3 protein. The sample consists of hundreds of thousands of distinct CDR3 sequences, about 32% of them appearing once. Whole-study findings and limits: In patients, about 5 TRBV segments were more frequent than in controls, with TRBV5-6, TRBV5-1 and TRBV20-1 among them. Samples sharing a preparation batch grouped tightly together when assessed by F measure. People with multiple sclerosis had a significantly lower normalized Chao1 diversity than controls did.

This clonotype was seen only a few times. Its antigen is still unknown. The chain combines TRBV28 with TRBJ2-5; D is ambiguous. The sample taken for sequencing was blood. The TCR sequence derives from a girl aged 10 to 17 with multiple sclerosis. The CDR3 protein is CASSGFVETQYF. CDR3 bases: TGTGCCAGCAGCGGGTTTGTGGAGACCCAGTACTTC.